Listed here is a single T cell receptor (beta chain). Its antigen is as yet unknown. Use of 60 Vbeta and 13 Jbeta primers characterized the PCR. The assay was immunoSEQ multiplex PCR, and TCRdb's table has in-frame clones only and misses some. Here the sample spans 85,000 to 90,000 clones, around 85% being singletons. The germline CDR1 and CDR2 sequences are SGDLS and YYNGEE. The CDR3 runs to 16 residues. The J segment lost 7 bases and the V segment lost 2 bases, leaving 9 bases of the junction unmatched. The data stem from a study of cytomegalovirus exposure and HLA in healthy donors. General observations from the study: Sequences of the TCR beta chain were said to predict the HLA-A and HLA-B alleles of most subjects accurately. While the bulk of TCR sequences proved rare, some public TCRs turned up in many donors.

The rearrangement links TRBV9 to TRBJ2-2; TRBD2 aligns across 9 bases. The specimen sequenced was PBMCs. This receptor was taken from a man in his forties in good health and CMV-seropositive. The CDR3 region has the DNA TGTGCCAGCAGCGTGCAGACTAGCGGAGGGGGCGGGGAGCTGTTTTTT. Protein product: CASSVQTSGGGGELFF.